A single sample gave rise to the 8 T cell receptor beta chains below, sequenced in a study of OX40 agonist ivuxolimab in advanced cancers. Sequencing was performed with immunoSEQ multiplex PCR; in TCRdb, only in-frame clones are kept and a portion is missing. The repertoire holds 61,000 or so clones, with around 82% as singletons. The sequenced sample was CD4+ or CD8+ T cells sorted from blood, obtained in a trial of the OX40 agonist ivuxolimab. All receptors derive from an adult with an advanced solid tumor such as melanoma, head and neck, liver or kidney cancer.

The rearrangement joins TRBV5-6 to TRBJ2-3, with D possibly TRBD1 on 6 matching bases. CDR1 SGHDT and CDR2 YYEEEE come from the germline V gene. The V and J ends lost 4 bases and 1 base respectively, with 13 bases between them. The CDR3 has 15 residues. This CDR3 reads CASSPQPGGTDTQYF. The CDR3, as DNA: TGTGCCAGCAGCCCCCAGCCAGGGGGCACAGATACGCAGTATTTT.

J is TRBJ2-3 and V is TRBV5-3, with D tentatively TRBD2 (6 bases). TRBV5-3 carries the ORF label, with uncertain function. The CDR3 is 15 amino acids. Trimming took off 4 bases at V and 5 bases at J, with 17 bases between the two ends. The CDR3 nucleotides read TGTGCCAGAAGCCATAGGCTAGCGAGCGGAGATACGCAGTATTTT. It specifies CARSHRLASGDTQYF.

The J gene is TRBJ1-1, the V gene TRBV9, with a possible D match to TRBD1 (6 bases). V was pared by 0 bases and J by 3 bases, with 9 bases between. Germline loops: CDR1 SGDLS, CDR2 YYNGEE. This CDR3 is built from 14 residues. The DNA of the CDR3 is TGTGCCAGCAGCGTAGCTAGGACAGACACTGAAGCTTTCTTT. Translating gives CASSVARTDTEAFF.

This clone occurred once. The chain employs TRBV30 and TRBJ2-5; maybe TRBD1 (5 bases). The CDR3 consists of 15 residues. Germline assignment: CDR1 GTSNPN and CDR2 SVGIG (reference sequence). Trimming cost V 3 bases and J 4 bases, with 18 bases left between them. CDR3 protein: CAWSPGQGGTETQYF. DNA for the CDR3: TGTGCCTGGAGCCCCGGGCAGGGTGGCACAGAGACCCAGTACTTC.

J is TRBJ1-2 and V is TRBV5-1; D may be TRBD1 (5 bases). This CDR3 has 18 amino acids. Germline-derived CDR1 and CDR2 are SGHRS and YFSETQ. V was cut by 0 bases and J by 5 bases, with 23 bases left in between. CDR3 region: CASSLDVVDKLALYGYTF. The CDR3 region has the DNA TGCGCCAGCAGCTTGGACGTCGTGGACAAACTCGCGCTATATGGCTACACCTTC.

The genes are TRBV7-2 and TRBJ2-3; D not resolved. V was pared by 2 bases and J by 2 bases, with 11 bases between. This CDR3 is 15 amino acids long. Germline V gene sequence: CDR1 SGHTA, CDR2 FQGNSA. As DNA, the CDR3 is TGTGCCAGCAGCTTACGAACGACAAACACAGATACGCAGTATTTT. Encoded protein: CASSLRTTNTDTQYF.

This rearrangement joins TRBV25-1 to TRBJ2-3; D ambiguous. Trimming cost V 2 bases and J 4 bases, with 7 bases left between them. Germline CDR1 MGHDK, CDR2 SYGVNS. The CDR3 is 13 amino acids. This CDR3 is CASSENSADTQYF. The CDR3 DNA follows: TGTGCCAGCAGTGAAAATTCCGCAGATACGCAGTATTTT.

The chain recombines TRBV29-1 with TRBJ2-5; D gene unclear. Germline V gives CDR1 SQVTM, CDR2 ANQGSEA. The CDR3 is made up of 13 amino acids. V was trimmed by 4 bases and J by 5 bases, leaving 14 bases between them. In DNA, the CDR3 is TGCAGCGTTGTATCGCCCGGGCGGGAGACCCAGTACTTC. This translates into CSVVSPGRETQYF.